This T cell receptor (beta chain) is drawn from a study of T-cell memory formation after mild COVID-19. V gave up 0 bases and J gave up 4 bases; unmatched junction bases: 6. The CDR3 loop spans 15 amino acids. Germline assignment: CDR1 LGHDT and CDR2 YNNKEL (reference sequence). After 5'RACE with constant-segment primers, TCR alpha and TCR beta cDNA libraries carrying sample barcodes and UMIs were obtained. One entry per CDR3 protein, called by TCRdb with MiXCR from the 5' RACE reads. Of approximately 180,000 distinct CDR3 sequences listed, 16% were seen once; the top ten hold around 1.9%. This clonotype was observed a handful of times.

This clonotype was sampled from an adult woman who had mild COVID-19 (a few samples of this study predate the infection). Cell type and time point are not known. The V call is TRBV3-1, the J call TRBJ2-7; 7 bases map to TRBD2. Sequences were obtained from PBMCs or a T cell subset sorted from them (not recorded which). The CDR3 DNA is TGTGCCAGCAGCCAAGAACCGGGGGGAAGTTACGAGCAGTACTTC. It yields the protein CASSQEPGGSYEQYF.